This TCR beta chain was profiled in a study of T cell responses to AZD1222 COVID-19 vaccine (TCRdb year 2021). About the study as a whole: Because spike-specific TCR depth and breadth did not differ between the two schedules, AZD1222 recipients who got a second dose at roughly 4 weeks were pooled with those who got a second dose at roughly 12 weeks. A total of under 250 trial participants underwent TCR sequencing, of whom 200 to 220 had received two doses of AZD1222 and around 25 had received two doses of the MenACWY control vaccine. Enrollment into the trials was organized by age into subgroups of 18-55, 56-69 and 70-plus years, and those subgroups contained approximately 160, 26 and 62 TCR-sequenced participants, respectively.

V drops 8 bases and J drops 6 bases, leaving 14 bases in between. Sequences SGHRS (CDR1) and YFSETQ (CDR2) are obtained from the germline V gene. Measured from the cysteine to the phenylalanine, the CDR3 is 13 residues long. Just CDR3 DNA is preserved here, 39 bases in frame from base 1. What the time point label conveys for this sample: baseline before first vaccination. Vaccinee samples were obtained from the UK trials COV001 and COV002, which included a single-blind randomized controlled phase 2/3 trial of AZD1222 (ChAdOx1 nCoV-19) in healthy adults. For TCRbeta chain sequencing, PBMC samples from trial participants were taken at day 0 and at day 28 after the second dose. As concerns this clone: Its binding antigen is unknown. Per-nucleotide qualities are absent, and no much larger clonotype sits a single base away.

Summary of the overall study and its limitations: In the small 56-69-year group, the increase in depth fell short of significance, most likely because of low power. Because no day 14 peak-response samples were available, the repertoires could be characterized only after the peak T cell response. Conclusions about previously exposed vaccinees are limited, since just five or six AZD1222 recipients were seropositive for SARS-CoV-2 at baseline. Reportedly, almost half of the unique spike-specific TCRs recognized epitopes lying outside the regions that are mutated in the B.1.351 and B.1.1.7 variants. Participants were mostly white British, with more females than males. The authors suggested clonal diversity may have been underestimated. The vaccine-associated CD4 TCRs covered the entire spike protein, and the dominant responses fell in regions 160-218 and 743-854. After two AZD1222 doses, spike-specific TCR breadth and depth were significantly higher than at day 0 and than in MenACWY recipients.

The CDR3 regions of human TCRbeta chains were analyzed by immunosequencing. In the paper's pipeline: TCRs in the repertoires were matched against a reference library of SARS-CoV-2-specific TCRs that had been generated with the MIRA antigen-specificity platform. Breadth was defined as the fraction of unique TCRs that were SARS-CoV-2-associated. Depth was defined as the fraction of total T cells that were SARS-CoV-2-associated. Using the MIRA data, every spike-specific TCR was mapped to the spike region that the TCR reacted to and assigned to either a CD4 or a CD8 class. Log10-transformed breadth and depth values were compared by one-way ANOVA with Sidak's multiple comparisons tests. The immuneACCESS repertoire file appears here via TCRdb, limited to in-frame rearrangements. These files lack a portion of the clones; in checked studies, under half of the deficit traces to unresolved V genes, and the cause of the others is not known. That table is the source of V, J and clone size, and D and trimming were worked out from the DNA. This sample gives 90,000 to 120,000 clones in total; about 93% of them show up just once. Together, the top ten hold approximately 22% of the sample.

The TCR was taken from an adult in good health. The sequences come from peripheral blood, collected on day 0 of AZD1222 vaccination. This chain joins TRBV5-1 to TRBJ1-4, with the D gene too uncertain to name. The CDR3 has the sequence CASKLARDEKLFF. The nucleotide sequence reads TGCGCCAGTAAATTAGCTCGTGATGAAAAACTGTTTTTT.